Shown below are 15 T cell receptor beta chains from a single sample sequenced in a study of blood T cell repertoires in COVID-19 (dated by TCRdb to the early 2020s). Libraries were prepared through the immunoSEQ multiplex PCR assay. Sourced from immuneACCESS, this table was stored by TCRdb with only in-frame sequences that have V and J called. A share of the clones is absent; for the studies checked, an unresolved V gene accounts for under half, and the remainder has no known explanation. The sample includes about 280,000 clones, with approximately 83% observed a single time. Together, the top ten hold 13% of the sample. Sequenced material: peripheral blood. These receptors came from a human donor in a cohort sampled during active COVID-19.

This chain uses TRBV6-5 with TRBJ2-2; maybe TRBD2 (6 bases). The CDR3 is 15 residues long. Trimming took 6 bases from V and 3 from J, leaving 14 bases between them. Germline CDR1 reads MNHEY; CDR2 reads SVGAGI. The CDR3 DNA follows: TGTGCCAGCAGGATCCCCCGGGACTACACCGGGGAGCTGTTTTTT. Translating gives CASRIPRDYTGELFF.

The gene calls are TRBV12-2 and TRBJ2-2; TRBD2, as called in the table, went unchecked against the DNA. TRBV12-2 is reported as a pseudogene. There are 18 residues in the CDR3. The DNA for the CDR3 is TGTGCAAGTTTTCTACTTGGGACTAGCGGGAAAAACACCGGGGAGCTGTTTTTT. Translated, it gives CASFLLGTSGKNTGELFF.

The chain combines TRBV12-3 or TRBV12-4 with TRBJ2-1; D not resolved. V was cut by 10 bases and J by 9 bases, with 19 bases left in between. The CDR3 contains 13 residues. The CDR3 loop is CATRVPPDLEQFF. The CDR3 DNA sequence: TGTGCCACCCGGGTCCCGCCGGATCTTGAGCAGTTCTTC.

This chain uses TRBV24-1 with TRBJ2-7, with 8 bases lining up with TRBD2. Germline V lookup: CDR1 KGHDR, CDR2 SFDVKD. J lost 1 base, V lost 8 bases, and 21 bases had no gene match. This CDR3 region has 19 residues. CDR3 in DNA: TGTGCCACCATAGGGGCCCCGAGGCAAGCGGGAGTCGGGTCCTACGAGCAGTACTTC. This gives the protein CATIGAPRQAGVGSYEQYF.

Written as DNA, the CDR3 is TGTGCCAGCAGCTCCAGGGGGGACAATCGGATGGCCGCTGAAGCTTTCTTT. Its protein product is CASSSRGDNRMAAEAFF. The V and J genes are TRBV7-2 and TRBJ1-1; 7 bases match TRBD1. From germline, CDR1 is SGHTA and CDR2 FQGNSA. The V and J ends lost 4 bases and 6 bases, in that order; junction bases with no gene match: 17. The CDR3 has 17 amino acids. The entire variable domain, with the rest obtained from reference TRBV7-2 and TRBJ1-1, is as follows: GAGVSQSPSNKVTEKGKDVELRCDPISGHTALYWYRQSLGQGLEFLIYFQGNSAPDKSGLPSDRFSAERTGGSVSTLTIQRTQQEDSAVYLCASSSRGDNRMAAEAFFGQGTRLTVV.

The genes are TRBV6-2 or TRBV6-3 and TRBJ2-7; D is uncertain. Trimming took off 6 bases at V and 2 bases at J, with 11 bases between the two ends. Germline V gene data show CDR1 as MNHEY and CDR2 as SVGEGT. This CDR3 is built from 13 residues. The CDR3 sequence is CASSRQKAYEQYF. CDR3 nucleotide sequence: TGTGCCAGCAGCCGTCAGAAAGCCTACGAGCAGTACTTC.

This rearrangement joins TRBV5-1 to TRBJ1-2; no clear D. The CDR3 covers 17 residues. V lost 0 bases to trimming and J lost 6 bases, with 21 bases between them. CDR1 is SGHRS and CDR2 is YFSETQ in the germline V gene. CDR3 nucleotide sequence: TGCGCCAGCAGCTTGGAGGTGACCGGAGTCGGGTCGGATGGCTACACCTTC. Its translation is CASSLEVTGVGSDGYTF.

The V gene is TRBV7-9, the J gene TRBJ2-2; possible D gene TRBD2, 7 bases. The CDR3 spans 17 residues. V shed 5 bases and J shed 3 bases, with 19 bases lying between them. Per germline, CDR1 SEHNR and CDR2 FQNEAQ (reference sequence). The chain's CDR3 is CASSGGRGTIYTGELFF. CDR3 sequence (DNA): TGTGCCAGCAGCGGAGGGAGGGGGACAATTTACACCGGGGAGCTGTTTTTT.

V gene TRBV12-5 combines with J gene TRBJ2-5, with a possible D match to TRBD1 (5 bases). CDR3 size: 14 residues. Trimming removed 1 base at V and 2 bases at J, with 8 bases between. Germline V gene lookup returns CDR1 LGHNT and CDR2 FRNRAP. The CDR3 reads CASGLGGSQETQYF. The CDR3 nucleotides read TGTGCTAGTGGTTTGGGGGGCAGTCAAGAGACCCAGTACTTC.

This clone was seen a few times. CDR3 nucleotides: TGTGCCAGCCGGGGGGGAGGGTACGAGACCCAGTACTTC. It yields the protein CASRGGGYETQYF. The gene calls are TRBV28 and TRBJ2-5; 8 nucleotides line up with TRBD2. V gave up 8 bases and J gave up 5 bases; unmatched junction bases: 7. Germline V gene data show CDR1 as MDHEN and CDR2 as SYDVKM. This CDR3 is built from 13 residues.

The CDR3 region has the DNA TGTGCCAGTAGAATGTATGTGAATCAGCCCCAGCATTTT. It specifies CASRMYVNQPQHF. V usage is TRBV19 and J usage is TRBJ1-5; D is undetermined. Deletions cut 6 bases from V and 4 bases from J, with 10 bases between. CDR3 length equals 13 residues. Germline values: CDR1 LNHDA, CDR2 SQIVND (reference sequence).

The rearrangement links TRBV5-4 to TRBJ1-5, with 7 nucleotides matching TRBD1. CDR1 SGHNT and CDR2 YYREEE come from the germline V gene (reference sequence). The V gene end was trimmed by 5 bases and the J gene end by 3 bases; junction bases not matched to a gene: 5. This CDR3 region has 14 residues. CDR3 DNA: TGTGCCAGCAGTATACAGGGGAACAATCAGCCCCAGCATTTT. This encodes CASSIQGNNQPQHF.

The chain recombines TRBV6-2 or TRBV6-3 with TRBJ1-6; 7 bases are a match to TRBD1. Germline lookup yields CDR1 MNHEY and CDR2 SVGEGT. The V and J ends lost 2 bases and 5 bases, in that order; junction bases with no gene match: 3. This CDR3 is built from 15 residues. This CDR3 is CASSYRDSDNSPLHF. In DNA, the CDR3 is TGTGCCAGCAGTTACCGGGACAGCGATAATTCACCCCTCCACTTT.

The V and J genes are TRBV28 and TRBJ1-1, with 7 bases fitting TRBD1. The CDR3 consists of 12 residues. V dropped 5 bases and J dropped 8; count of bases not matched to a gene: 5. CDR1 is MDHEN and CDR2 is SYDVKM in the germline V gene. CDR3 sequence reads: CASSETGIEAFF. For the CDR3, the DNA is TGTGCCAGCAGTGAGACAGGGATAGAAGCTTTCTTT.

The rearrangement links TRBV7-2 to TRBJ2-3; D call uncertain. CDR1 and CDR2 (germline): SGHTA, FQGNSA. The CDR3 is 15 amino acids. Trimming took 5 bases from V and 4 from J, leaving 16 bases between them. This chain's CDR3 is CASSINGLSSDTQYF. The CDR3 nucleotides are TGTGCCAGCAGCATTAACGGGTTGTCTTCAGATACGCAGTATTTT.